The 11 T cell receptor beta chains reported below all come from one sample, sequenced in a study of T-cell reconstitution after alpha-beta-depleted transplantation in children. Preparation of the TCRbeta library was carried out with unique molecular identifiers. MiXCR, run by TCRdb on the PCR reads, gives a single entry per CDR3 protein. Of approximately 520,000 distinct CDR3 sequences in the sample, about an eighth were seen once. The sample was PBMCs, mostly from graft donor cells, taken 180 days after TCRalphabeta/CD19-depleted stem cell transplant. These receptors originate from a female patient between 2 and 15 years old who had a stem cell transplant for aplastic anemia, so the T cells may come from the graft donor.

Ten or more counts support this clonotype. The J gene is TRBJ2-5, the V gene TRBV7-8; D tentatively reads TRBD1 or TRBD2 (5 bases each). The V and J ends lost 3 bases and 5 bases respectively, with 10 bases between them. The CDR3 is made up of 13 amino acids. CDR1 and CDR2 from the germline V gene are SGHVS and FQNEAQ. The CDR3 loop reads CASSLGTKETQYF. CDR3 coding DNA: TGTGCCAGCAGCTTGGGGACCAAGGAGACCCAGTACTTC.

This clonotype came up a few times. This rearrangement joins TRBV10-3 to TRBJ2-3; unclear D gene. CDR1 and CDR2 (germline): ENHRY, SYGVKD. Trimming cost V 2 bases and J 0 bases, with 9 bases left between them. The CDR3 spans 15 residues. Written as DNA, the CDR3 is TGTGCCATCAGTGAGGGCCAGCTGAGCACAGATACGCAGTATTTT. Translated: CAISEGQLSTDTQYF.

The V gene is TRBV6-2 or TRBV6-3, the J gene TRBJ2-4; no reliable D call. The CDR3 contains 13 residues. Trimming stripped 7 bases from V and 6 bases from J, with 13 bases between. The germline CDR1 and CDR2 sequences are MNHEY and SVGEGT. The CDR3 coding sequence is TGTGCCAGCACCAAGAACCCTCCAAACATTCAGTACTTC. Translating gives CASTKNPPNIQYF.

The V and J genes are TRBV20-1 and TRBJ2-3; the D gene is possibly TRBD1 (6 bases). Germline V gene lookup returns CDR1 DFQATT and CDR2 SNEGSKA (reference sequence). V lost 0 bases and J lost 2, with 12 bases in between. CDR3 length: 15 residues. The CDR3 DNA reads TGCAGTGCTAGAGATCGCAGGGGACCCACAGATACGCAGTATTTT. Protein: CSARDRRGPTDTQYF.

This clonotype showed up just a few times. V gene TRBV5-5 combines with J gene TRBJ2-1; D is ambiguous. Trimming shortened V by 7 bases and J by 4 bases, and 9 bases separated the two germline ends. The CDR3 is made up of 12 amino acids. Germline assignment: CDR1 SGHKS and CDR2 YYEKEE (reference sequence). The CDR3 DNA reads TGTGCCAGCCAACGAGAATACAATGAGCAGTTCTTC. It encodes CASQREYNEQFF. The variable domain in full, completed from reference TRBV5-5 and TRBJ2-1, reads DAGVTQSPTHLIKTRGQQVTLRCSPISGHKSVSWYQQVLGQGPQFIFQYYEKEERGRGNFPDRFSARQFPNYSSELNVNALLLGDSALYLCASQREYNEQFFGPGTRLTVL.

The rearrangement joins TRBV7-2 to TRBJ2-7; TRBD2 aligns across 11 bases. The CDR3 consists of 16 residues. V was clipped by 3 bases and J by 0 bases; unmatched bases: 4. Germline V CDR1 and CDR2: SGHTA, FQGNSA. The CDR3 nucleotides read TGTGCCAGCAGCTTTAGCGGGAGGGAAAGCTCCTACGAGCAGTACGTC. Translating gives CASSFSGRESSYEQYV.

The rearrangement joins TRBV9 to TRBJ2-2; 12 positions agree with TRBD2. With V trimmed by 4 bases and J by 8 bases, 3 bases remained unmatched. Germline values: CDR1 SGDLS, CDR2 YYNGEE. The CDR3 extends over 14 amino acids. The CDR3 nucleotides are TGTGCCAGCAGCTCCGGGACTAGCGGGGGGGAGCTGTTTTTT. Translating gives CASSSGTSGGELFF.

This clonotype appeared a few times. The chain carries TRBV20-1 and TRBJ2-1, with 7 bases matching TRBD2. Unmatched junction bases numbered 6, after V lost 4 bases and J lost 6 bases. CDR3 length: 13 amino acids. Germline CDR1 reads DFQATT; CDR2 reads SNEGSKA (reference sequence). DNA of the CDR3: TGCAGTGCTAATGGGCTAGCGGTCAATGAGCAGTTCTTC. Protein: CSANGLAVNEQFF.

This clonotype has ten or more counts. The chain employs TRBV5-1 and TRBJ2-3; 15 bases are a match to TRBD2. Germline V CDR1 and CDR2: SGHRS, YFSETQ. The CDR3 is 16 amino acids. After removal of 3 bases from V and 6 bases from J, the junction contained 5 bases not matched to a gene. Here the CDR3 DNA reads TGCGCCAGCAGCTGGACTAGCGGGGGGGCTTCGGATACGCAGTATTTT. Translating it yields CASSWTSGGASDTQYF. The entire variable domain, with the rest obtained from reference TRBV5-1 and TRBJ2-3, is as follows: KAGVTQTPRYLIKTRGQQVTLSCSPISGHRSVSWYQQTPGQGLQFLFEYFSETQRNKGNFPGRFSGRQFSNSRSEMNVSTLELGDSALYLCASSWTSGGASDTQYFGPGTRLTVL.

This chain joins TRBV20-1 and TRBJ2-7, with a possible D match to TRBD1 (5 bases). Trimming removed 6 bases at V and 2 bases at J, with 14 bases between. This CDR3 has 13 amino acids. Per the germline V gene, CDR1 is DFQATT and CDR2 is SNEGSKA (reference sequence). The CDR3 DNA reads TGCAGTGCGACAAGGACACTTACCTACGAGCAGTACTTC. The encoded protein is CSATRTLTYEQYF.

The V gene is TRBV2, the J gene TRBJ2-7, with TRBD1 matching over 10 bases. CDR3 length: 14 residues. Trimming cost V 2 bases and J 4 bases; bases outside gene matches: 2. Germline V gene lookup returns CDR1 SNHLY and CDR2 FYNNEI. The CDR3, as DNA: TGTGCCAGCAGTGAATGGGACAGGGGTTACGAGCAGTACTTC. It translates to CASSEWDRGYEQYF.